The T cell receptor (beta chain) under discussion was sequenced for a study of T cells after yellow fever vaccination. Germline-derived CDR1 and CDR2 are GTSNPN and SVGIG (reference sequence). Trimming took 4 bases from V and 1 from J, leaving 19 bases between them. This CDR3 spans 16 amino acids. General study results and limits: Detected again after the booster were most primary-vaccination clones, at about 96% CD4 and 70% to 90% CD8.

This clonotype turned up a few times. Antigen specificity is unknown. Template-switching 5'RACE yielded the TCR cDNA; a universal primer site and UMIs were added in the process. TCRdb redid the calling of the 5' RACE reads with MiXCR, one entry per CDR3 protein. There are some 500,000 distinct CDR3 sequences in the sample; approximately 12% occur only once, and 11% to 15% lies in the top ten. Sequencing used PBMCs, obtained on the day of the yellow fever booster vaccination. The source is a man aged 30 to 45 who received the YFV17D yellow fever vaccine. This chain uses TRBV30 with TRBJ1-1; tentatively, D is TRBD1 (6 bases). The CDR3 is CAWNHRASWANTEAFF. The CDR3 DNA reads TGTGCCTGGAACCACAGGGCTTCCTGGGCGAACACTGAAGCTTTCTTT.